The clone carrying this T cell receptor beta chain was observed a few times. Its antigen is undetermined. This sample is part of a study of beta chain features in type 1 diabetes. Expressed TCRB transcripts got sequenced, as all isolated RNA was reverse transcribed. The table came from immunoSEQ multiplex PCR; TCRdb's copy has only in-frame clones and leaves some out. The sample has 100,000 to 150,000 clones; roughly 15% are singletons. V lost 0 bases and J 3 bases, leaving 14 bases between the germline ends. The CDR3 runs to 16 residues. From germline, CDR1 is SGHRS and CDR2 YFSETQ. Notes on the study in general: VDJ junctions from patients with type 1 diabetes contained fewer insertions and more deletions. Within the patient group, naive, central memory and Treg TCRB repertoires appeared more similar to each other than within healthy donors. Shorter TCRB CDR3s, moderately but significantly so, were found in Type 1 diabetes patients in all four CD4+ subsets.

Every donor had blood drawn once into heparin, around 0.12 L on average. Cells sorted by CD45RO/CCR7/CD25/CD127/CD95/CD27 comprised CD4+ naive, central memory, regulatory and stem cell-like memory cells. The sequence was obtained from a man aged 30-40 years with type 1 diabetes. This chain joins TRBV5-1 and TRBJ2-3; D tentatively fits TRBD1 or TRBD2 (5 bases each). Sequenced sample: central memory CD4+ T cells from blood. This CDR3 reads CASSLDPRGATDTQYF. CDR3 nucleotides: TGCGCCAGCAGCTTGGACCCCCGGGGCGCGACAGATACGCAGTATTTT.